This T cell receptor (beta chain) was found in a study of blood T cell repertoires in COVID-19. Study-level information: There were acute and convalescent COVID-19 samples, and they came from the United States, Italy and Spain.

The CDR3 totals 13 residues. V dropped 6 bases and J dropped 5; count of bases not matched to a gene: 6. Authors' processing steps: For nucleated cells, counts were estimated from reference gene primer amplification. Profiled with immunoSEQ multiplex PCR; TCRdb holds only in-frame clones, not every one. V and J calls and clone size are those listed in that table; D and trimming were worked out from the DNA. This repertoire shows 100,000 to 150,000 clones, approximately 90% found once; its top ten account for about a tenth. Sequencing was carried out using peripheral blood. The rearrangement links TRBV12-3 or TRBV12-4 to TRBJ2-5, with 7 bases lining up with TRBD1. The sequence derives from a man in his fifties with acute or convalescent COVID-19. CDR3 loop: CASRPTGVETQYF. CDR3 bases: TGTGCCAGCAGGCCAACAGGGGTTGAGACCCAGTACTTC.